A single TCR beta chain is shown here with its context. As yet, its antigen is unknown. The second PCR ran roughly 7 to 11 cycles with a sample-barcoded 5' primer and J-beta primers. MiXCR, applied by TCRdb to the 5' RACE reads, yields one record per CDR3 protein. The table includes about 1.6 million distinct CDR3 sequences, roughly 32% detected once. V was trimmed by 1 base and J by 7 bases, leaving 17 bases between them. Germline V gives CDR1 LGHDT, CDR2 YNNKEL (reference sequence). This CDR3 is built from 16 residues. The data were obtained in a study of blood T cells in healthy people across ages. Study-wide results and limits: Versus aged donors, long-lived donors had higher diversity and more naive CD4+ cells.

The genes are TRBV3-1 and TRBJ2-1, with D hard to call. The clonotype originates from a woman in her 30s in good health. Sequenced: blood. The CDR3 DNA sequence: TGTGCCAGCAGCCAAGGAACTACCCAGCTGGGGAATGAGCAGTTCTTC. Translating gives CASSQGTTQLGNEQFF.